These 25 T cell receptor beta chains came from one sample sequenced in a study of blood T cell repertoires in COVID-19. Some clones are missing from TCRdb's copy, which holds only in-frame ones; the method was immunoSEQ multiplex PCR. This sample carries 45,000 to 65,000 clones, approximately 83% of them seen once, and the ten largest clones take 10% to 13%. Sequences were obtained from peripheral blood. These receptors all come from a man younger than 40 with COVID-19, enrolled during active disease.

This chain connects TRBV19 to TRBJ1-4; a weak D match, TRBD1 (5 bases). The CDR3 sequence is 15 residues long. Trimming took 5 bases from V and 7 from J, leaving 17 bases between them. The germline V gene encodes CDR1 LNHDA and CDR2 SQIVND (reference sequence). The CDR3 region is CASSGDSGWGEKLFF. DNA of the CDR3: TGTGCCAGTAGTGGGGACTCCGGATGGGGTGAAAAACTGTTTTTT.

The V and J genes are TRBV14 and TRBJ1-2, with unresolved D. Germline V gene data show CDR1 as SGHDN and CDR2 as FVKESK. Trimming shortened V by 4 bases and J by 4 bases, and 10 bases separated the two germline ends. The CDR3 contains 13 residues. The CDR3 nucleotides are TGTGCCAGCAGCCCTGCAGGAAGCTATGGCTACACCTTC. Amino acid sequence: CASSPAGSYGYTF.

CDR3 sequence reads: CASRQGANEQYF. The CDR3 DNA sequence: TGTGCCAGCAGACAGGGGGCGAACGAGCAGTACTTC. The chain links TRBV27 to TRBJ2-7, with 9 bases fitting TRBD1. The CDR3 runs to 12 residues. In germline, CDR1 is MNHEY, CDR2 SMNVEV (reference sequence). Trimming removed 6 bases from V and 5 bases from J; junction bases left unmatched: 2.

In its sample, this clone was seen a few times. The chain couples TRBV13 to TRBJ2-1; 11 positions agree with TRBD2. J was trimmed by 4 bases and V by 0 bases; bases with no gene match: 8. Germline V CDR1 and CDR2: PRHDT, FYEKMQ (reference sequence). This CDR3 is 18 amino acids long. The CDR3 region has the DNA TGTGCCAGCAGCTTAGGCGATACGAGACTAGCGGGGTACAATGAGCAGTTCTTC. This encodes CASSLGDTRLAGYNEQFF.

V is TRBV6-5 and J is TRBJ1-2; D not resolved. Germline CDR1 reads MNHEY; CDR2 reads SVGAGI. V gave up 8 bases and J gave up 4 bases, with 20 bases separating them. The CDR3 has 15 residues. CDR3 in DNA: TGTGCCAGCCTCGACCGACACGAGGGCCTCTATGGCTACACCTTC. This translates into CASLDRHEGLYGYTF.

The rearrangement joins TRBV9 to TRBJ1-1; 7 bases line up with TRBD1. The germline V gene has CDR1 SGDLS and CDR2 YYNGEE. Trimming took 2 bases from V and 6 from J; bases not matched to a gene: 10. CDR3 length equals 15 residues. The CDR3 DNA reads TGTGCCAGCAGCGTCCGAGCAACAGGGGATGCTGAAGCTTTCTTT. Translated, it gives CASSVRATGDAEAFF.

This chain links TRBV29-1 with TRBJ2-1, with 8 bases aligning to TRBD2. J gave up 10 bases and V 1 base, and 6 bases lay outside the gene matches. This CDR3 contains 13 residues. Germline V gene sequence: CDR1 SQVTM, CDR2 ANQGSEA. This chain's CDR3 is CSVEAAASGEQFF. The CDR3 coding sequence is TGCAGCGTTGAAGCGGCGGCTAGCGGGGAGCAGTTCTTC.

This clone has more than one count but fewer than ten. J is TRBJ2-1 and V is TRBV19; 8 bases agree with TRBD2. J lost 8 bases, V lost 4 bases, and 10 bases had no gene match. Germline CDR1 LNHDA, CDR2 SQIVND (reference sequence). The CDR3 runs 15 residues. The DNA of the CDR3 is TGTGCCAGTAGTAGGAGTGGACTAGCTCGCGATGAGCAGTTCTTC. Protein: CASSRSGLARDEQFF. Together with reference TRBV19 and TRBJ2-1, the CDR3 gives the full variable domain: DGGITQSPKYLFRKEGQNVTLSCEQNLNHDAMYWYRQDPGQGLRLIYYSQIVNDFQKGDIAEGYSVSREKKESFPLTVTSAQKNPTAFYLCASSRSGLARDEQFFGPGTRLTVL.

The chain combines TRBV19 with TRBJ2-1; D gene uncertain. Germline-derived CDR1 and CDR2 are LNHDA and SQIVND (reference sequence). Trimming shortened V by 3 bases and J by 7 bases, and 10 bases separated the two germline ends. The CDR3 contains 13 residues. CDR3 nucleotides: TGTGCCAGTAGTATTTCTCGGTCGAATGAGCAGTTCTTC. This codes for CASSISRSNEQFF.

This clone was seen only once. One junction end disagrees with the germline gene, perhaps due to a read error. V usage is TRBV6-2 or TRBV6-3 and J usage is TRBJ2-7; 8 bases line up with TRBD1. Per the germline V gene, CDR1 is MNHEY and CDR2 is SVGEGT. This CDR3 spans 15 amino acids. DNA for the CDR3: TGTGTCAGCAGTACCGCCGGGACAGGCTTCCACGAGCAGTACTTC. This gives the protein CVSSTAGTGFHEQYF.

The chain combines TRBV5-8 with TRBJ1-4, with TRBD1 matching 8 bases. The V gene's germline CDR1 is SGHTS and CDR2 YDEGEE. CDR3 length: 15 residues. After removal of 2 bases from V and 7 bases from J, the junction contained 7 bases not matched to a gene. The CDR3 protein is CASSFQGASGEKLFF. The DNA of the CDR3 is TGTGCCAGCAGCTTCCAGGGGGCTTCAGGTGAAAAACTGTTTTTT.

This clone has a handful of counts. The J gene is TRBJ1-2, the V gene TRBV10-3; 9 bases agree with TRBD1. Trimming cost V 7 bases and J 0 bases; bases outside gene matches: 6. Looked up from germline, CDR1 is ENHRY and CDR2 is SYGVKD. This CDR3 contains 15 residues. As DNA, the CDR3 is TGTGCCATCACCTCCGGGACAGGGACTAACTATGGCTACACCTTC. It specifies CAITSGTGTNYGYTF.

The rearrangement uses TRBV15 and TRBJ2-7, with TRBD2 matching 7 bases. The CDR3 spans 17 residues. CDR1 is LNHNV, CDR2 YYDKDF, per germline (reference sequence). Trimming cost V 1 base and J 3 bases; bases outside gene matches: 12. The CDR3 region has the DNA TGTGCCACCAGCAGAGGATCGAGGAGCGGGGATGACTACGAGCAGTACTTC. Translating gives CATSRGSRSGDDYEQYF.

With regard to this clone: The same CDR3 can be traced to other DNA sequences in this sample. The V and J genes are TRBV9 and TRBJ1-3; D unclear. V was shortened by 3 bases and J by 0 bases, with 7 bases between the two germline ends. Germline V gene sequence: CDR1 SGDLS, CDR2 YYNGEE. The CDR3 consists of 14 residues. As DNA, the CDR3 is TGTGCCAGCAGCGGGAGGGACTCTGGAAACACCATATATTTT. This sequence encodes CASSGRDSGNTIYF.

This chain joins TRBV5-4 and TRBJ2-1; D unresolved. V lost 0 bases and J 0 bases, leaving 7 bases between the germline ends. This CDR3 has 15 amino acids. Germline V CDR1 and CDR2: SGHNT, YYREEE (reference sequence). In nucleotides, the CDR3 is TGTGCCAGCAGCTTGGACTTGAGCTCCTACAATGAGCAGTTCTTC. Protein product: CASSLDLSSYNEQFF.

This clone has more than one count but fewer than ten. The chain recombines TRBV9 with TRBJ2-3; 8 bases map to TRBD2. The CDR3 totals 17 residues. Germline values: CDR1 SGDLS, CDR2 YYNGEE. Trimming cost V 2 bases and J 6 bases; bases outside gene matches: 14. The CDR3 region has the DNA TGTGCCAGCAGCGTTAGGGGAGGAGCGGGAGTAACCGATACGCAGTATTTT. Protein: CASSVRGGAGVTDTQYF.

J is TRBJ2-3 and V is TRBV4-1, with 11 bases aligning to TRBD2. CDR1 and CDR2 (germline): MGHRA, YSYEKL. The junction had 4 bases not matched to a gene; V was cut back by 2 bases and J by 3 bases. The length of the CDR3 is 16 residues. As DNA, the CDR3 is TGCGCCAGCAGCCAACTACTAGCGGGAGTGACAGATACGCAGTATTTT. Its protein is CASSQLLAGVTDTQYF.

This chain connects TRBV5-1 to TRBJ2-7, with 13 bases identical to TRBD2. The CDR3 totals 14 residues. The V gene's germline CDR1 is SGHRS and CDR2 YFSETQ. Germline trimming cut 3 bases from V and 5 bases from J; bases unmatched to any gene: 2. CDR3 nucleotide sequence: TGCGCCAGCAGCTCGGGACTAGCGGGACACGAGCAGTACTTC. Encoded protein: CASSSGLAGHEQYF. Filled out from reference TRBV5-1 and TRBJ2-7, the complete variable domain reads KAGVTQTPRYLIKTRGQQVTLSCSPISGHRSVSWYQQTPGQGLQFLFEYFSETQRNKGNFPGRFSGRQFSNSRSEMNVSTLELGDSALYLCASSSGLAGHEQYFGPGTRLTVT.

The chain recombines TRBV9 with TRBJ2-5; no reliable D call. The germline V gene encodes CDR1 SGDLS and CDR2 YYNGEE. The CDR3 length is 13 residues. V was trimmed by 4 bases and J by 1 base, leaving 8 bases between them. CDR3 loop: CASSLEPQETQYF. The CDR3 DNA follows: TGTGCCAGCAGCCTCGAGCCCCAAGAGACCCAGTACTTC.

The chain combines TRBV6-4 with TRBJ1-5; D not resolved. Trimming cost V 3 bases and J 4 bases, with 7 bases left between them. Per the germline V gene, CDR1 is MRHNA and CDR2 is SNTAGT. CDR3 length equals 13 residues. CDR3 nucleotide sequence: TGTGCCAGCAGTGAGAACAGAAATCAGCCCCAGCATTTT. Translating gives CASSENRNQPQHF.

The chain recombines TRBV10-3 with TRBJ1-3; D unclear. Trimming removed 4 bases at V and 3 bases at J, with 13 bases between. CDR1 and CDR2 (germline): ENHRY, SYGVKD. The CDR3 sequence is 15 residues long. CDR3 residues: CAISAIGSGGNTIYF. The CDR3, as DNA: TGTGCCATCAGTGCTATCGGTAGCGGTGGAAACACCATATATTTT.

This clone was seen once. This chain joins TRBV4-2 and TRBJ1-5, with D perhaps TRBD1 (6 bases). Germline CDR1 reads LGHNA; CDR2 reads YNFKEQ. The V end lost 3 bases, the J end lost 2 bases, and 8 bases lay between the germline ends. This CDR3 region has 14 residues. The CDR3 region has the DNA TGTGCCAGCAGCCAGGACAGTGGCAATCAGCCCCAGCATTTT. Translated, it gives CASSQDSGNQPQHF.

The rearrangement links TRBV4-1 to TRBJ2-1; the match to TRBD2 covers 11 bases. CDR1 and CDR2 (germline): MGHRA, YSYEKL. CDR3 size: 15 residues. The V and J ends lost 1 base and 8 bases, in that order; junction bases with no gene match: 4. The CDR3 protein is CASSQGLAGSDEQFF. The DNA of the CDR3 is TGCGCCAGCAGCCAAGGACTAGCGGGATCAGATGAGCAGTTCTTC.

The chain is built from TRBV6-5 and TRBJ1-1, with D perhaps matching TRBD1 (6 bases). Trimming left V 7 bases short and J 6 bases short, with 18 bases between. Germline-derived CDR1 and CDR2 are MNHEY and SVGAGI. CDR3 length: 14 residues. The DNA for the CDR3 is TGTGCCAGCACTGTGGGGGCCCTTGGGCCTGAAGCTTTCTTT. This encodes CASTVGALGPEAFF.

In its sample, this clone was seen a few times. The chain has TRBV9 and TRBJ1-2; 8 bases fit TRBD1. With V trimmed by 5 bases and J by 2 bases, 5 bases remained unmatched. The CDR3 sequence is 14 residues long. The germline V gene has CDR1 SGDLS and CDR2 YYNGEE. The CDR3 loop is CASSQGQANYGYTF. CDR3 nucleotides: TGTGCCAGCAGTCAGGGACAGGCGAACTATGGCTACACCTTC.